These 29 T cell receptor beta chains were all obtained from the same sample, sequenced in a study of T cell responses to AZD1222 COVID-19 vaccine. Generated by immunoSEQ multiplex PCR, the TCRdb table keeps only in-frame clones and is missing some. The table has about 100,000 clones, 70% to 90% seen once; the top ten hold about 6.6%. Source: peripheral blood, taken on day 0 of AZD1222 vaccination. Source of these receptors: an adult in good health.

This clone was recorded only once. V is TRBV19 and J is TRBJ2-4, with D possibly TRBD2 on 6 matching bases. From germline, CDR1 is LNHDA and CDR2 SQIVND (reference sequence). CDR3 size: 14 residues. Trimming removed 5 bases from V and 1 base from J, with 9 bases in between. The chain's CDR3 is CASSSRGAKNIQYF. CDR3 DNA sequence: TGTGCCAGTAGTTCCCGGGGGGCCAAAAACATTCAGTACTTC. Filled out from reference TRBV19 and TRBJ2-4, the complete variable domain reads DGGITQSPKYLFRKEGQNVTLSCEQNLNHDAMYWYRQDPGQGLRLIYYSQIVNDFQKGDIAEGYSVSREKKESFPLTVTSAQKNPTAFYLCASSSRGAKNIQYFGAGTRLSVL.

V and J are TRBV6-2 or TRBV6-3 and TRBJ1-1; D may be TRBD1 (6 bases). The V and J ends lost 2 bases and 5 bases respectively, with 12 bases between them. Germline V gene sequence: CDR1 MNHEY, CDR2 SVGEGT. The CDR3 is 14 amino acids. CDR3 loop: CASSYRPGETEAFF. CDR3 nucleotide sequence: TGTGCCAGCAGTTACCGGCCAGGGGAAACTGAAGCTTTCTTT.

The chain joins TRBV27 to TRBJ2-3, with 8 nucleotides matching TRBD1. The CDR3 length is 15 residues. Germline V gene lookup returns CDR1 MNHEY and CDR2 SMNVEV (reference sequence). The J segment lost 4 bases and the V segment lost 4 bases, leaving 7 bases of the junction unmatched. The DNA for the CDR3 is TGTGCCAGCAGTTGGCAGGGGGCATTACCAGATACGCAGTATTTT. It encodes CASSWQGALPDTQYF.

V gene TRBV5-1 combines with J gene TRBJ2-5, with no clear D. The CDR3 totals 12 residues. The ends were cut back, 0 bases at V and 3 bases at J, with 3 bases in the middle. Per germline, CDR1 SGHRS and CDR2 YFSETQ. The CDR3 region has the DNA TGCGCCAGCAGCTTGGCCAAAGAGACCCAGTACTTC. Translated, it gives CASSLAKETQYF. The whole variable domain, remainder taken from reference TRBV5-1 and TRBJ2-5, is KAGVTQTPRYLIKTRGQQVTLSCSPISGHRSVSWYQQTPGQGLQFLFEYFSETQRNKGNFPGRFSGRQFSNSRSEMNVSTLELGDSALYLCASSLAKETQYFGPGTRLLVL.

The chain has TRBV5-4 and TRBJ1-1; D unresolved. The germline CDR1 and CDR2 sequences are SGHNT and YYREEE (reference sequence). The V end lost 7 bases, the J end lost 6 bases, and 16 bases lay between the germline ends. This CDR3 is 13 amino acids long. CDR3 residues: CASGQTGGAEAFF. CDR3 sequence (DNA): TGTGCCAGCGGCCAAACGGGCGGGGCTGAAGCTTTCTTT.

Here the CDR3 reads CASSRTGGAGNTEAFF. CDR3 coding DNA: TGTGCCAGCAGCCGGACAGGGGGCGCGGGAAACACTGAAGCTTTCTTT. J is TRBJ1-1 and V is TRBV28, with 11 bases matching TRBD1. The germline gives CDR1 MDHEN, CDR2 SYDVKM. The CDR3 runs 16 residues. Trimming removed 6 bases from V and 2 bases from J; junction bases left unmatched: 8.

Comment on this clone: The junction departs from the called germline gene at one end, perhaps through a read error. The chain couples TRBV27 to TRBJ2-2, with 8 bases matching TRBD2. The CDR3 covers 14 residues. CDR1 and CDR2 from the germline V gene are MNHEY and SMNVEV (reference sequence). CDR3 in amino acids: CASSPQGPSGGLFF. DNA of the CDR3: TGTGCCAGCAGTCCACAGGGACCCAGCGGGGGGCTGTTTTTT.

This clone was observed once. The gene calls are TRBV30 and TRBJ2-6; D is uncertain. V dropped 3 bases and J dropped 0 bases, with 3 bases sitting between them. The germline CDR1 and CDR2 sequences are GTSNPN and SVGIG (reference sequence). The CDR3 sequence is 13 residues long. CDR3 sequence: CAWRSSGANVLTF. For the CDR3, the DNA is TGTGCCTGGAGATCCTCTGGGGCCAACGTCCTGACTTTC.

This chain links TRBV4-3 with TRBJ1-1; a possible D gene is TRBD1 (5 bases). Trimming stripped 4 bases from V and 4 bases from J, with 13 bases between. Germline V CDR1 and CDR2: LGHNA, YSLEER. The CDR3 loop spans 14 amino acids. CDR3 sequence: CASSRGQGGTEAFF. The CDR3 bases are TGCGCCAGCAGCCGAGGCCAGGGTGGCACTGAAGCTTTCTTT.

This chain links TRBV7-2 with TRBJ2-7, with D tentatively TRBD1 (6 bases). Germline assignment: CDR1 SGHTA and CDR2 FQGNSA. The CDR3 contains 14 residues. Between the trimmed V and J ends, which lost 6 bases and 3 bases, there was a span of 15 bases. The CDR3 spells CASRQDGGSYEQYF. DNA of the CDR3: TGTGCCAGCAGGCAAGATGGGGGCAGCTACGAGCAGTACTTC.

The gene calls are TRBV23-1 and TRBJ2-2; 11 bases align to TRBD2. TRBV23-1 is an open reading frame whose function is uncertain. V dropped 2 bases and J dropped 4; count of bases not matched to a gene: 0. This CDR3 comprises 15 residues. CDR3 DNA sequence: TGCGCCAGCAGTCAACTAGCGGGAGGCACCGGGGAGCTGTTTTTT. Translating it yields CASSQLAGGTGELFF.

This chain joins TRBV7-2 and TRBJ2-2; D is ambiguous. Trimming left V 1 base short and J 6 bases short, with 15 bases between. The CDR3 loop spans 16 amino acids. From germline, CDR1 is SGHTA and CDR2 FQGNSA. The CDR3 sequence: CASSLGLVAVSGELFF. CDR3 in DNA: TGTGCCAGCAGCTTAGGGCTAGTCGCGGTATCCGGGGAGCTGTTTTTT.

The CDR3 loop reads CASSPSGGFERFYNSPLHF. Written as DNA, the CDR3 is TGTGCCAGCTCACCGTCCGGGGGGTTCGAACGCTTTTATAATTCACCCCTCCACTTT. The rearrangement joins TRBV18 to TRBJ1-6, with TRBD1 as a possible D gene (5 bases). V shed 3 bases and J shed 4 bases, with 22 bases lying between them. CDR3 length: 19 amino acids. Germline assignment: CDR1 KGHSH and CDR2 LQKENI.

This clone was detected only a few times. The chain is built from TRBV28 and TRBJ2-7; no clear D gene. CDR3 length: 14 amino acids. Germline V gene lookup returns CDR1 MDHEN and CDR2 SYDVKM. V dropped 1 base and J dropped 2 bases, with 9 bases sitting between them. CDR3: CASSLYAETYEQYF. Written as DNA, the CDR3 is TGTGCCAGCAGTTTATACGCGGAAACCTACGAGCAGTACTTC.

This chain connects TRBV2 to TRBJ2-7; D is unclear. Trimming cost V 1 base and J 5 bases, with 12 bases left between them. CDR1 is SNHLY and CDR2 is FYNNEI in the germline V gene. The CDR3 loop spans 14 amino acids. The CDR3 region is CASSEGLSADEQYF. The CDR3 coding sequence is TGTGCCAGCAGTGAAGGGCTTTCCGCGGACGAGCAGTACTTC.

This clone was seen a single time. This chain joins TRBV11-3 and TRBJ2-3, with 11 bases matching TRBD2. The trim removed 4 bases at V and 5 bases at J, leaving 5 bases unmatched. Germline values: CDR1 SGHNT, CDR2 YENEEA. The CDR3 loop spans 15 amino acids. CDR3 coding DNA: TGTGCCAGCAGCTCACTAGCGGGAGTGGGAGATACGCAGTATTTT. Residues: CASSSLAGVGDTQYF.

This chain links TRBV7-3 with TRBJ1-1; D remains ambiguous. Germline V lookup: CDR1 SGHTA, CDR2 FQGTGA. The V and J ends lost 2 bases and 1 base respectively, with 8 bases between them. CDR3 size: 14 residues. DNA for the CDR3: TGTGCCAGCAGCTTAGAAGCTGGGAACACTGAAGCTTTCTTT. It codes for CASSLEAGNTEAFF.

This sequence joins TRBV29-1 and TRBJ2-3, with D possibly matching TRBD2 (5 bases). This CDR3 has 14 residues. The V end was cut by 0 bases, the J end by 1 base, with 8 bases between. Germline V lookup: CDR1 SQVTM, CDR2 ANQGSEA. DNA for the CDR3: TGCAGCGTTGAAGAGTGGGGAGGCACAGATACGCAGTATTTT. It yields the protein CSVEEWGGTDTQYF.

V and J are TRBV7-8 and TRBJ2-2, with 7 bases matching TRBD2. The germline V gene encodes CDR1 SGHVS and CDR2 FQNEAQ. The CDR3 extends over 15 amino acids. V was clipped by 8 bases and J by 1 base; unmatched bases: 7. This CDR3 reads CASRGLAVNTGELFF. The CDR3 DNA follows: TGTGCCAGCCGCGGCCTAGCGGTGAACACCGGGGAGCTGTTTTTT.

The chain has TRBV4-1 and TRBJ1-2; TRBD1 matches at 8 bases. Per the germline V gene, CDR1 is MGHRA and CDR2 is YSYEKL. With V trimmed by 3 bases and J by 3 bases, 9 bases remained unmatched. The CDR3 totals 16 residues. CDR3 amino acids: CASSQAQGAKYYGYTF. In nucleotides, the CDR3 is TGCGCCAGCAGCCAGGCCCAGGGGGCAAAGTACTATGGCTACACCTTC.

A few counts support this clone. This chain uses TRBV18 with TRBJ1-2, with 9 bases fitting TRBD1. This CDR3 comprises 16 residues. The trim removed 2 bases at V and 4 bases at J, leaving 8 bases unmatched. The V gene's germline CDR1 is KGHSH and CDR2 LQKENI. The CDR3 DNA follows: TGTGCCAGCTCACCAGCAAGGACAGGGGCCTCCTATGGCTACACCTTC. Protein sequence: CASSPARTGASYGYTF.

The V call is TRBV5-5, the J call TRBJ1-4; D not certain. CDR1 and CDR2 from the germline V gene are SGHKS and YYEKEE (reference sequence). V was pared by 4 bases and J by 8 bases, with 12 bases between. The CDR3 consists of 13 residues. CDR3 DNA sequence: TGTGCCAGCAGCCCTGGACCGGGGGAAAAACTGTTTTTT. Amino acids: CASSPGPGEKLFF.

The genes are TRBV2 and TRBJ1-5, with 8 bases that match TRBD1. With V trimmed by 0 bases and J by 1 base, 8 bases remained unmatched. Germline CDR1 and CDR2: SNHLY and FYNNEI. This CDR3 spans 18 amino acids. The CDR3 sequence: CASSEAGGTGGSNQPQHF. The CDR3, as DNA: TGTGCCAGCAGTGAAGCGGGCGGGACAGGTGGAAGCAATCAGCCCCAGCATTTT.

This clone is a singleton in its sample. In DNA, the CDR3 is TGTGCCAGCAGTGAAAGGCCAGCCGCGACCAATCAGCCCCAGCATTTT. Encoded protein: CASSERPAATNQPQHF. V gene TRBV2 combines with J gene TRBJ1-5; D is undetermined. V lost 2 bases, J lost 3 bases, and 14 bases lay in between. Germline-derived CDR1 and CDR2 are SNHLY and FYNNEI. The CDR3 runs 16 residues.

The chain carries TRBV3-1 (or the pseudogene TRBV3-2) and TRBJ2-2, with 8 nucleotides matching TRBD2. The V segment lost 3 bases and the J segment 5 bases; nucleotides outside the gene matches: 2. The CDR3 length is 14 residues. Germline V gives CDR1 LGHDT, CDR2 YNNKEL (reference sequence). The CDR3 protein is CASSHSGGTGELFF. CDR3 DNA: TGTGCCAGCAGCCACTCGGGGGGGACCGGGGAGCTGTTTTTT.

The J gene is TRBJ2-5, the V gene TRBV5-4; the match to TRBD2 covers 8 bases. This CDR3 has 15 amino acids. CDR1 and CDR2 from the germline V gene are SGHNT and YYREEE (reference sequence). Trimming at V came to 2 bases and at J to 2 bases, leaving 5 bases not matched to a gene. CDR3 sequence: CASSFRAGVQETQYF. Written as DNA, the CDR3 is TGTGCCAGCAGCTTTCGAGCGGGAGTTCAAGAGACCCAGTACTTC. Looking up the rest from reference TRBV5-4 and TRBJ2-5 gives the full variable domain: ETGVTQSPTHLIKTRGQQVTLRCSSQSGHNTVSWYQQALGQGPQFIFQYYREEENGRGNFPPRFSGLQFPNYSSELNVNALELDDSALYLCASSFRAGVQETQYFGPGTRLLVL.

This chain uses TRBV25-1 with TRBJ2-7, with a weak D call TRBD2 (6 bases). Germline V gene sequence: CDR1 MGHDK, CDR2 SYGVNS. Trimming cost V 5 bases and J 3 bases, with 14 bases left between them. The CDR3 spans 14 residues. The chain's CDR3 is CASSQAGTYYEQYF. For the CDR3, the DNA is TGTGCCAGCAGTCAAGCCGGGACTTACTACGAGCAGTACTTC.

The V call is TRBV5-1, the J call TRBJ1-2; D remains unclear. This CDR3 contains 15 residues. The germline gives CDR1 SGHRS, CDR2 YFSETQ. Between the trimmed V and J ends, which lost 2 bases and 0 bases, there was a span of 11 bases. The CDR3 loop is CASSLRSATNYGYTF. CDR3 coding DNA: TGCGCCAGCAGCTTAAGGTCAGCCACTAACTATGGCTACACCTTC.

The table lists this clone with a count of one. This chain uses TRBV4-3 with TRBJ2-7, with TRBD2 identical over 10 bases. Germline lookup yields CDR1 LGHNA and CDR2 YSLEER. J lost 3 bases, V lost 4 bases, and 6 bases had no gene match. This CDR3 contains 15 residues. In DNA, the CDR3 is TGCGCCAGCAGCCCGGGACTAGCGCGACTCTACGAGCAGTACTTC. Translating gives CASSPGLARLYEQYF.